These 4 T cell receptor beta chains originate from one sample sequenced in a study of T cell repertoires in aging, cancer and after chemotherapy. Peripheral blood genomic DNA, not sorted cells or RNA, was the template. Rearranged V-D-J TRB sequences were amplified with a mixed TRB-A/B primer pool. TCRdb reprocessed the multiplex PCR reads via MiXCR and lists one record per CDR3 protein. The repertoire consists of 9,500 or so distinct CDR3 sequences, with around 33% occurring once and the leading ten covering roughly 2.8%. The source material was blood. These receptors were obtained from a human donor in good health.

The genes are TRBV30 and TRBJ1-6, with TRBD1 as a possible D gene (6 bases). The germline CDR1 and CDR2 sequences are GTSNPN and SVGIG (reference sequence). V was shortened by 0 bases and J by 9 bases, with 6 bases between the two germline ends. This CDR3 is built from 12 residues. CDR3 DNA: TGTGCCTGGAGTGTACAGGGTTCACCCCTCCACTTT. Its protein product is CAWSVQGSPLHF.

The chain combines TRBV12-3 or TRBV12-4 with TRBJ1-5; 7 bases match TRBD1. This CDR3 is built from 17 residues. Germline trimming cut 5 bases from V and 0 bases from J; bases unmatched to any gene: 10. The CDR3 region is CASSPIMAGGSNQPQHF. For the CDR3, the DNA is TGTGCCAGCAGTCCCATAATGGCAGGGGGTAGCAATCAGCCCCAGCATTTT.

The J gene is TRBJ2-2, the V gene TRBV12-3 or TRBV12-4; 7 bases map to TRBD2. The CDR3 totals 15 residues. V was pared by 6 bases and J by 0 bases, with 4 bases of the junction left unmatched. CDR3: CASSRGGSNTGELFF. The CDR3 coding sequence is TGTGCCAGCAGCCGCGGGGGATCGAACACCGGGGAGCTGTTTTTT.

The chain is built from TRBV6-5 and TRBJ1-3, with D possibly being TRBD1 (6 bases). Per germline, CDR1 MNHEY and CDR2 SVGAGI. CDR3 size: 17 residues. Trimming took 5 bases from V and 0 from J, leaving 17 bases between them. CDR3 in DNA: TGTGCCAGCAGTCCCCAGGGGTTTGGCATCTCTGGAAACACCATATATTTT. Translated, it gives CASSPQGFGISGNTIYF.